These T cell receptor beta chains were read from a single sample in a study of neoadjuvant anti-PD-1 for oral cavity cancer. This table comes from immunoSEQ multiplex PCR, and its TCRdb copy is limited to in-frame clones, with some not included. In the table there are approximately 15,000 clones, around two thirds of which are singletons. Sequenced here: PBMCs, sampled before nivolumab (anti-PD-1) treatment. Receptors originate from a person aged 40 to 85 with oral cavity squamous cell carcinoma. The CDR3 runs from the conserved cysteine through the conserved F or W. The D gene is left open where the match is weak. The size field is filled for only some rows; it gives once, few, many or a size class.

abundance	v_gene	d_gene	j_gene	CDR3nt	CDR3aa
once	TRBV2	TRBD1	TRBJ2-7	TGTGCCAGCAGTGCGGGACAGCTATTTGGGGGCTACGAGCAGTACTTC	CASSAGQLFGGYEQYF
few	TRBV10-1	NA	TRBJ1-1	TGCGCCAGCAGTGAGGTCGTGTCGGCCCCAAAAAACACTGAAGCTTTCTTT	CASSEVVSAPKNTEAFF
NA	TRBV5-4	TRBD2	TRBJ2-5	TGTGCCAGCAGTCTCGGGGGGGCCAAAGAGACCCAGTACTTC	CASSLGGAKETQYF
NA	TRBV29-1	TRBD1	TRBJ2-3	TGCAGCGTTGGGGGACAGCTTCTCACAGATACGCAGTATTTT	CSVGGQLLTDTQYF
NA	TRBV5-1	NA	TRBJ2-7	TGCGCCAGCAGCTCCCAGGCGGGCTCCTACGAGCAGTACTTC	CASSSQAGSYEQYF
few	TRBV19	TRBD1	TRBJ1-2	TGTGCCAGTAGTACACAGGGGGGTGGCTACACCTTC	CASSTQGGGYTF
NA	TRBV4-2	NA	TRBJ2-7	TGTGCCAGCAGCCAAGGGGAGAGCGAGCAGTACTTC	CASSQGESEQYF
NA	TRBV19	NA	TRBJ1-4	TGTGCCAGTAGAAGCCCGTCGCTCGCAACTAATGAAAAACTGTTTTTT	CASRSPSLATNEKLFF
once	TRBV18	NA	TRBJ1-5	TGTGCCAGCTCACCCGGACAGAACAATCAGCCCCAGCATTTT	CASSPGQNNQPQHF
few	TRBV28	NA	TRBJ1-2	TGTGCCAGCAGTTTGGCAGACTATGGCTACACCTTC	CASSLADYGYTF
NA	TRBV5-1	TRBD2	TRBJ2-1	TGCGCCAGCAGCTTTAGAACTAGCGGGAACAATGAGCAGTTCTTC	CASSFRTSGNNEQFF
NA	TRBV10-3	TRBD1	TRBJ1-2	TGTGCCATCAGCCAACAGGGGTCGGGGGATGGGGGCTACACCTTC	CAISQQGSGDGGYTF
NA	TRBV7-8	TRBD1	TRBJ1-1	TGTGCCAGCAGCTTAGTACAGGGGGTGAACACTGAAGCTTTCTTT	CASSLVQGVNTEAFF
few	TRBV5-1	TRBD1	TRBJ1-2	TGCGCCAGCAGCTTGGCCCTAGGACAGGGAGTCTACACCTTC	CASSLALGQGVYTF
NA	TRBV18	TRBD1	TRBJ2-2	TGTGCCAGCTCACCACCCGGGACAGTAAACACCGGGGAGCTGTTTTTT	CASSPPGTVNTGELFF
NA	TRBV29-1	NA	TRBJ2-1	TGCAGTTTACCGGGGAACGGGTCCTACAATGAGCAGTTCTTC	CSLPGNGSYNEQFF
once	TRBV27	NA	TRBJ1-5	TGTGCCAGCAGTTTGACAGCATATAGCAATCAGCCCCAGCATTTT	CASSLTAYSNQPQHF
few	TRBV11-2	TRBD2	TRBJ2-7	TGTGCCAGCAGCTTAGGGGTGGGAGGGCTGACCTACGAGCAGTACTTC	CASSLGVGGLTYEQYF
NA	TRBV6-1	NA	TRBJ2-3	TGTGCCAGCAGTGAACCCCCGGGGGCCGGGGCAGATACGCAGTATTTT	CASSEPPGAGADTQYF
NA	TRBV19	TRBD2	TRBJ2-7	TGTGCCAGTACCCCGGGGGGGACAAAGTCCTACGAGCAGTACTTC	CASTPGGTKSYEQYF
once	TRBV6-5	TRBD1	TRBJ1-2	TGTGCCAGCAGCCAACCGGGACAGATCTATGGCTACACCTTC	CASSQPGQIYGYTF
NA	TRBV7-3	TRBD2	TRBJ2-1	TGTGCCAGCAGCTCAACTAGCGGGAGTGGGCAGAAGTTCTTC	CASSSTSGSGQKFF
NA	TRBV9	TRBD1	TRBJ1-2	TGTGCCAGCAGCGGCACAGGGGGGGATGGCTACACCTTC	CASSGTGGDGYTF
NA	TRBV19	NA	TRBJ2-7	TGTGCCAGTAGTATACGGCACACAAGCTACGAGCAGTACTTC	CASSIRHTSYEQYF
NA	TRBV4-1	NA	TRBJ1-1	TGCGCCAGCAGCCAAGATAGGAGGGGGAACACTGAAGCTTTCTTT	CASSQDRRGNTEAFF
NA	TRBV7-2	TRBD2	TRBJ2-2	TGTGCCAGCAGGAAGGGGACTAGCACCGGGGAGCTGTTTTTT	CASRKGTSTGELFF
NA	TRBV13	NA	TRBJ2-7	TGTGCCAGCACGGGAAATCTCTACGAGCAGTACTTC	CASTGNLYEQYF
NA	TRBV19	TRBD1	TRBJ1-5	TGTGCCAGCGGTTCCGGGACAGGGCTCAATCAGCCCCAGCATTTT	CASGSGTGLNQPQHF
few	TRBV10-1	NA	TRBJ1-1	TGCGCCAGCAGCGTTACAGGAGGCACTGAAGCTTTCTTT	CASSVTGGTEAFF
once	TRBV19	NA	TRBJ1-1	TGTGCCAGTAGTATAGATAAATCCTGGGACTACACTGAAGCTTTCTTT	CASSIDKSWDYTEAFF
NA	TRBV19	NA	TRBJ1-1	TGTGCCAGTAGTATGCAGAGGGACACTGAAGCTTTCTTT	CASSMQRDTEAFF
NA	TRBV9	TRBD1	TRBJ1-2	TGTGCCAGCAGCGTAGAGGGACAGGGCGCTGGCTACACCTTC	CASSVEGQGAGYTF
NA	TRBV27	NA	TRBJ1-2	TGTGCCAGCAGTGATCCAGGGGAGTATGGCTACACCTTC	CASSDPGEYGYTF
once	TRBV5-1	NA	TRBJ2-1	TGCGCCAGCAGCTTGGAGGCGGGTGGTCGCGCCAATGAGCAGTTCTTC	CASSLEAGGRANEQFF
NA	TRBV4-2	NA	TRBJ1-6	TGTGCCAGCAGCCAAGACGGACTGAATAATTCACCCCTCCACTTT	CASSQDGLNNSPLHF
few	TRBV18	NA	TRBJ1-4	TGTGCCAGCTCACGAGCGACTAATGAAAAACTGTTTTTT	CASSRATNEKLFF
NA	TRBV6-1	NA	TRBJ2-3	TGTGCCAGCGACTATACACAGTATTTT	CASDYTQYF